This T cell receptor (beta chain) stems from a study of a mutant IDH1 vaccine in newly diagnosed glioma. The wider study: Commencement of vaccination occurred 4-6 weeks following radiotherapy alone, or concurrently with temozolomide cycles. Treated patients were roughly 62% male, roughly 38% female, mean age 40.4 years. Earlier care involved radiotherapy, temozolomide, or both, and the majority received both.

Assay: immunoSEQ multiplex PCR; the TCRdb copy retains only in-frame clones and omits some. The data show over 65,000 clones, roughly 84% seen once. Looked up from germline, CDR1 is SGHRS and CDR2 is YFSETQ. V lost 2 bases, J lost 8 bases, and 8 bases stayed unmatched. The CDR3 totals 15 residues. Comment on this clone: Its specificity is unknown.

Time point of the sample: week 35, safety follow-up. Each dose delivered 300 ug of mutant IDH1 20-mer peptide subcutaneously with imiquimod. Patients underwent eight vaccinations, which took place in weeks 1, 3, 5, 7, 11, 15, 19 and 23. The TCR originated in a man between 18 and 35 years old with glioma. The sequenced sample was PBMCs, obtained from a glioma patient whose treatment included an IDH1 peptide vaccine. V and J are TRBV5-1 and TRBJ1-4; 8 nucleotides match TRBD1. The CDR3 loop is CASSLGQGVKEKLFF. The CDR3 DNA is TGCGCCAGCAGCTTAGGACAGGGCGTGAAAGAAAAACTGTTTTTT.